These 16 T cell receptor beta chains originate from one sample sequenced in a study of blood T cell repertoires in COVID-19. TCRdb keeps only in-frame clones here, not all; method: immunoSEQ multiplex PCR. Altogether 150,000 to 160,000 clones are present, approximately 80% being singletons, with the ten largest covering roughly 12%. Sequencing was carried out using peripheral blood. These receptors were collected from a woman in her sixties with COVID-19, enrolled during active disease.

The rearrangement uses TRBV27 and TRBJ1-1; tentative D call: TRBD1 (5 bases). The CDR3 totals 14 residues. Trimming stripped 3 bases from V and 0 bases from J, with 8 bases between. Germline CDR1 MNHEY, CDR2 SMNVEV (reference sequence). In DNA, the CDR3 is TGTGCCAGCAGTTTTGGGGCAATGAACACTGAAGCTTTCTTT. This sequence encodes CASSFGAMNTEAFF.

The rearrangement joins TRBV21-1 to TRBJ2-3; the table calls TRBD1, which could not be checked here. TRBV21-1 is termed a pseudogene. This CDR3 contains 16 residues. Here the CDR3 reads CASLPAPGQETDTQYF. The CDR3 coding sequence is TGTGCCAGCCTCCCAGCCCCCGGACAGGAAACAGATACGCAGTATTTT.

The chain carries TRBV10-2 and TRBJ2-7; 9 bases line up with TRBD2. V was clipped by 3 bases and J by 7 bases; unmatched bases: 10. This CDR3 has 15 amino acids. Germline loops: CDR1 WSHSY, CDR2 SAAADI. CDR3 region: CASSDWLAGTLEQYV. The CDR3 DNA reads as TGCGCCAGCAGTGATTGGCTAGCGGGGACCCTAGAGCAGTACGTC.

A word on this clone: The same CDR3 arises from other DNA sequences in this sample as well. The rearrangement links TRBV9 to TRBJ1-2, with a possible D match to TRBD1 (6 bases). Germline lookup yields CDR1 SGDLS and CDR2 YYNGEE. The CDR3 extends over 13 amino acids. Trimming removed 3 bases from V and 2 bases from J, with 8 bases in between. The CDR3 DNA follows: TGTGCCAGCAGCGCGCAGGGGAACTATGGCTACACCTTC. The encoded protein is CASSAQGNYGYTF.

The V call is TRBV10-1, the J call TRBJ2-3; D perhaps matches TRBD2 (7 bases). The CDR3 is made up of 16 amino acids. Looked up from germline, CDR1 is WNHNN and CDR2 is SYGVQD (reference sequence). V lost 4 bases and J lost 2, with 16 bases in between. The CDR3 sequence: CASSGRWRGPTDTQYF. The CDR3 DNA reads TGCGCCAGCAGTGGAAGGTGGCGGGGGCCCACAGATACGCAGTATTTT.

This chain connects TRBV9 to TRBJ1-3, with D perhaps matching TRBD1 (6 bases). The germline V gene encodes CDR1 SGDLS and CDR2 YYNGEE. V gave up 2 bases and J gave up 1 base, with 7 bases separating them. The CDR3 has 14 amino acids. As DNA, the CDR3 is TGTGCCAGCAGCGTTGACAGGTCTGGAAACACCATATATTTT. Translating gives CASSVDRSGNTIYF.

The V and J genes are TRBV6-4 and TRBJ1-2; 8 bases align to TRBD1. The CDR3 has 13 amino acids. The V gene end was trimmed by 6 bases and the J gene end by 8 bases; junction bases not matched to a gene: 8. Germline CDR1 reads MRHNA; CDR2 reads SNTAGT. This CDR3 reads CASSKDRVGGYTF. As DNA, the CDR3 is TGTGCCAGCAGCAAGGACAGGGTTGGCGGCTACACCTTC.

The rearrangement joins TRBV11-2 to TRBJ2-7; D not resolved. Germline loops: CDR1 SGHAT, CDR2 FQNNGV. The CDR3 loop spans 14 amino acids. Between the trimmed V and J ends, which lost 2 bases and 4 bases, there was a span of 12 bases. The CDR3 region is CASSLLGWNYEQYV. CDR3 DNA: TGTGCCAGCAGCTTATTGGGCTGGAATTACGAGCAGTACGTC.

The V call is TRBV5-5, the J call TRBJ1-2; D is ambiguous. Trimming shortened V by 1 base and J by 4 bases, and 11 bases separated the two germline ends. Looked up from germline, CDR1 is SGHKS and CDR2 is YYEKEE (reference sequence). This CDR3 spans 14 amino acids. As DNA, the CDR3 is TGTGCCAGCAGCTTGTTGGAGGGTGCCTATGGCTACACCTTC. As protein: CASSLLEGAYGYTF.

The chain combines TRBV6-1 with TRBJ1-2; D unresolved. Germline CDR1 is MNHNS and CDR2 is SASEGT. V gave up 2 bases and J gave up 7 bases, with 11 bases separating them. The CDR3 spans 13 residues. In DNA form, the CDR3 reads TGTGCCAGCAGTGAACTGGCAGGCTCTGGCTACACCTTC. Protein sequence: CASSELAGSGYTF.

This clone was picked up a small number of times. The J gene is TRBJ1-2, the V gene TRBV5-1; TRBD1 matches 7 bases. Germline V gives CDR1 SGHRS, CDR2 YFSETQ. V trimming: 4 bases; J trimming: 7 bases; junction bases outside the gene matches: 7. The CDR3 loop spans 13 amino acids. This CDR3 reads CASSQATGSGYTF. CDR3 coding DNA: TGCGCCAGCAGCCAAGCGACAGGGTCTGGCTACACCTTC. The variable domain in full, with the rest retrieved from reference TRBV5-1 and TRBJ1-2, is KAGVTQTPRYLIKTRGQQVTLSCSPISGHRSVSWYQQTPGQGLQFLFEYFSETQRNKGNFPGRFSGRQFSNSRSEMNVSTLELGDSALYLCASSQATGSGYTFGSGTRLTVV.

The gene calls are TRBV3-1 (or the pseudogene TRBV3-2) and TRBJ2-5, with 8 positions matching TRBD2. The CDR3 consists of 18 residues. Germline CDR1 is LGHDT and CDR2 is YNNKEL (reference sequence). J lost 2 bases, V lost 1 base, and 12 bases had no gene match. This CDR3 is CASSQVGGRITPQETQYF. The CDR3 DNA is TGTGCCAGCAGCCAAGTTGGCGGGAGGATCACCCCGCAAGAGACCCAGTACTTC.

This clone appeared a few times. The sample holds other DNA sequences that translate to the same CDR3. The chain carries TRBV18 and TRBJ1-1; D remains unclear. CDR3 size: 14 residues. CDR1 is KGHSH, CDR2 LQKENI, per germline. V was cut by 1 base and J by 5 bases, with 11 bases left in between. CDR3 sequence: CASSPQGAGTEAFF. CDR3 nucleotides: TGTGCCAGCTCACCACAGGGAGCGGGAACTGAAGCTTTCTTT.

As DNA, the CDR3 is TGCGCCAGCAGCTTGGGACTAGCCCGCGATGAGCAGTTCTTC. It yields the protein CASSLGLARDEQFF. The genes are TRBV5-1 and TRBJ2-1; 7 bases match TRBD2. The CDR3 loop spans 14 amino acids. V dropped 0 bases and J dropped 8; count of bases not matched to a gene: 5. The V gene's germline CDR1 is SGHRS and CDR2 YFSETQ.

The J gene is TRBJ1-2, the V gene TRBV4-1; D call uncertain. Germline V gene lookup returns CDR1 MGHRA and CDR2 YSYEKL. This CDR3 has 13 amino acids. The V gene lost 5 bases and the J gene lost 8 bases, with 15 bases spanning the gap. The CDR3 DNA reads TGCGCCAGCAGCTTTGAAGTCCCTAAAGGCTACACCTTC. It is translated as CASSFEVPKGYTF.

The chain joins TRBV25-1 to TRBJ1-2; the D is unclear. This CDR3 has 14 amino acids. Germline V gene lookup returns CDR1 MGHDK and CDR2 SYGVNS. The ends were cut back, 8 bases at V and 7 bases at J, with 20 bases in the middle. Written as DNA, the CDR3 is TGTGCCAGCTACAGTGAATATGGGTTGAGTGGCTACACCTTC. Its protein product is CASYSEYGLSGYTF.